The clone carrying this T cell receptor (beta chain) was counted between two and nine times. The antigen remains undetermined. The source of the sample is a study of T cell clones after liver transplantation. Study-level background: TCRbeta sequencing after a pre-transplant mixed lymphocyte reaction identified graft-donor-reactive clones, later tracked in post-transplant blood. Without induction therapy, subjects received standard immunosuppression until 12-24 months post-transplant. Tolerance: complete withdrawal held at least one year, liver enzymes staying within twice normal. General study points: Compared with third party-reactive sequences, donor-reactive ones declined more, independent of withdrawal success.

CDR1 and CDR2 from the germline V gene are SGHVS and FNYEAQ. Trimming cost V 6 bases and J 4 bases; bases outside gene matches: 7. The CDR3 covers 15 residues. Produced via immunoSEQ multiplex PCR; TCRdb's table is partial and in-frame only. This repertoire shows more than 75,000 clones, roughly 80% found once; its top ten account for 0.4% to 0.6%. The chain combines TRBV7-6 with TRBJ2-1, with 9 bases identical to TRBD2. The starting material was CD4+ T cells from blood, obtained 45 to 46 months after liver transplant. The clonotype comes from a human patient who received a liver transplant. Some T cells may originate from the graft donor. The CDR3 region is CASRASGAGYNEQFF. The CDR3 bases are TGTGCCAGCAGAGCTAGCGGGGCGGGATACAATGAGCAGTTCTTC.